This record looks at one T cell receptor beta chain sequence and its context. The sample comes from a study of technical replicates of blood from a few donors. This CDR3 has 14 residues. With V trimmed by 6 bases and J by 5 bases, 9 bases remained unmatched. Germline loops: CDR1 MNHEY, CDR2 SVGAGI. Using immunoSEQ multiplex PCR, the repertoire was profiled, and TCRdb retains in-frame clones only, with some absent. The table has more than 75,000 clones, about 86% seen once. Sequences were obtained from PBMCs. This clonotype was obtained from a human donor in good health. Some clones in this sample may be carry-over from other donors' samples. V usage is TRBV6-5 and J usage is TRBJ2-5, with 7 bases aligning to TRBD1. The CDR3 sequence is CASRTGPLGETQYF. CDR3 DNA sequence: TGTGCCAGCAGGACAGGGCCGCTGGGGGAGACCCAGTACTTC.